A single sample gave rise to the 6 T cell receptor beta chains below, sequenced in a study of vaccination and CD4 T cells after COVID-19 (dated 2022 in TCRdb). Their antigens remain unidentified. The sample's treatment or condition, from its label and the paper: roughly ten-day PBMC culture with coronavirus spike peptide pools or control peptides (ViraFEST assay). Libraries came from PCR. TCRdb records Illumina iSeq 100 as the sequencer. At the Johns Hopkins FTIC core, DNA from the cultured CD4+ T cells underwent TCR sequencing with the Oncomine TCR Beta short-read assay. Using fastp at Q25 and MiXCR, TCRdb reprocessed the public reads and kept productive beta chains. Rows are combined by CDR3 protein, so each entry shows the most common genes and DNA. In this sample the table shows over 4,500 distinct CDR3 sequences, 48% of which occur a single time. Around a fifth of the sample belongs to the ten largest clones.

The sample comprised CD4+ T cells from blood, cultured in vitro. The receptors here all came from a human donor who had recovered from COVID-19.

This chain links TRBV7-9 with TRBJ1-1; the D gene is possibly TRBD1 (5 bases). Trimming stripped 1 base from V and 7 bases from J, with 13 bases between. CDR1 SEHNR and CDR2 FQNEAQ come from the germline V gene (reference sequence). The CDR3 has 14 amino acids. CDR3 in amino acids: CASSLEWGLGEAFF. As DNA, the CDR3 is TGTGCCAGCAGCTTAGAATGGGGGTTAGGTGAAGCTTTCTTT.

The rearrangement links TRBV12-3 or TRBV12-4 to TRBJ2-5; D perhaps matches TRBD1 (5 bases). This CDR3 is built from 16 residues. The ends were cut back, 3 bases at V and 5 bases at J, with 19 bases in the middle. The CDR3, as DNA: TGTGCCAGCAGTTTGTCCCGGACGGCAGGGAAGGAGACCCAGTACTTC. Its translation: CASSLSRTAGKETQYF.

CDR3 DNA: TGCAGCGTTCAAGCAGCGACAGGGGTTACCTACGAGCAGTACTTC. It is translated as CSVQAATGVTYEQYF. The rearrangement links TRBV29-1 to TRBJ2-7; 8 bases match TRBD1. Trimming cost V 5 bases and J 2 bases; bases outside gene matches: 11. This CDR3 spans 15 amino acids. Germline CDR1 and CDR2: SQVTM and ANQGSEA.

The genes are TRBV12-3 or TRBV12-4 and TRBJ1-6; tentative D call: TRBD1 (5 bases). The CDR3 runs to 14 residues. V was trimmed by 3 bases and J by 7 bases, leaving 10 bases between them. CDR3 DNA sequence: TGTGCCAGCAGTTTTAGGGAGGGGAATTCACCCCTCCACTTT. Protein: CASSFREGNSPLHF.

The rearrangement links TRBV5-1 to TRBJ1-5; no reliable D call. CDR1 is SGHRS and CDR2 is YFSETQ in the germline V gene. V gave up 4 bases and J gave up 1 base, with 12 bases separating them. The CDR3 consists of 15 residues. The CDR3: CASSVDLRSNQPQHF. Here the CDR3 DNA reads TGCGCCAGCAGCGTGGACCTTCGGAGCAATCAGCCCCAGCATTTT.

V usage is TRBV20-1 and J usage is TRBJ2-3, with TRBD2 identical over 8 bases. The CDR3 runs to 17 residues. The ends lost 3 bases at V and 1 base at J; junction bases unmatched: 12. CDR1 and CDR2 from the germline V gene are DFQATT and SNEGSKA (reference sequence). The CDR3 region has the DNA TGCAGTGCTAGTCCGAGCGGGAGCCCTCTGGGCACAGATACGCAGTATTTT. This encodes CSASPSGSPLGTDTQYF.